Shown below are 15 T cell receptor beta chains from a single sample sequenced in a study of OX40 agonist ivuxolimab in advanced cancers. Here immunoSEQ multiplex PCR was the method, and the copy in TCRdb shows in-frame clones only, minus some. The sample contains 100,000 to 110,000 clones, about 91% of which appear only once. This specimen consisted of CD4+ or CD8+ T cells sorted from blood, obtained in a trial of the OX40 agonist ivuxolimab. The receptors derive from an adult with an advanced solid tumor such as melanoma, head and neck, liver or kidney cancer.

This chain joins TRBV6-5 and TRBJ1-2, with 7 nucleotides matching TRBD1. This CDR3 has 12 amino acids. V shed 10 bases, J shed 4 bases, and the junction held 6 bases outside the gene matches. The germline gives CDR1 MNHEY, CDR2 SVGAGI. CDR3 region: CATRQGGYGYTF. CDR3 in DNA: TGTGCCACCAGACAGGGCGGCTATGGCTACACCTTC.

The CDR3 protein is CAWSGSNQPQHF. CDR3 DNA: TGTGCCTGGAGTGGTAGCAATCAGCCCCAGCATTTT. The chain recombines TRBV30 with TRBJ1-5; D not resolved. The CDR3 spans 12 residues. CDR1 is GTSNPN and CDR2 is SVGIG in the germline V gene (reference sequence). V was cut by 1 base and J by 0 bases, with 1 base left in between.

The J gene is TRBJ2-1, the V gene TRBV20-1, with a tentative D call TRBD1 (5 bases). The V gene's germline CDR1 is DFQATT and CDR2 SNEGSKA (reference sequence). V lost 5 bases and J lost 8, with 7 bases in between. This CDR3 comprises 10 residues. CDR3 in DNA: TGCAGTGCTCGGACATATGAGCAGTTCTTC. It is translated as CSARTYEQFF.

The V gene is TRBV5-1, the J gene TRBJ1-2, with D possibly TRBD1 on 6 matching bases. The V and J ends lost 4 bases and 1 base respectively, with 20 bases between them. Germline V CDR1 and CDR2: SGHRS, YFSETQ. The CDR3 is 17 amino acids. CDR3 in DNA: TGCGCCAGCAGCCCATCGCCAGGGGCCCATCATAACTATGGCTACACCTTC. Translating it yields CASSPSPGAHHNYGYTF.

V gene TRBV14 combines with J gene TRBJ1-1; 7 bases are shared with TRBD1. Germline V gene sequence: CDR1 SGHDN, CDR2 FVKESK. The V gene end was trimmed by 0 bases and the J gene end by 7 bases; junction bases not matched to a gene: 2. This CDR3 comprises 13 residues. The CDR3 DNA reads TGTGCCAGCAGCCAAGAGGCAGGGGGTGAAGCTTTCTTT. It codes for CASSQEAGGEAFF.

This clone has only a few counts. V is TRBV7-9 and J is TRBJ2-1, with 8 bases matching TRBD2. The CDR3 covers 16 residues. Germline assignment: CDR1 SEHNR and CDR2 FQNEAQ (reference sequence). V was pared by 1 base and J by 5 bases, with 7 bases of the junction left unmatched. CDR3 sequence reads: CASSLGAGGHDNEQFF. CDR3 DNA sequence: TGTGCCAGCAGCTTAGGTGCGGGAGGCCACGACAATGAGCAGTTCTTC.

The chain has TRBV28 and TRBJ2-1, with 8 bases fitting TRBD2. The CDR3 length is 14 residues. Germline trimming cut 9 bases from V and 3 bases from J; bases unmatched to any gene: 7. The germline V gene has CDR1 MDHEN and CDR2 SYDVKM. The CDR3 DNA reads TGTGCCAGTATGGCGGGAGGCCTCTACAATGAGCAGTTCTTC. The encoded protein is CASMAGGLYNEQFF.

The rearrangement uses TRBV19 and TRBJ1-1; no firm D call. Per the germline V gene, CDR1 is LNHDA and CDR2 is SQIVND (reference sequence). Trimming removed 2 bases from V and 0 bases from J, with 7 bases in between. The CDR3 has 14 amino acids. DNA for the CDR3: TGTGCCAGTAGTATATCTGGGGTGAACACTGAAGCTTTCTTT. Its translation: CASSISGVNTEAFF.

This chain joins TRBV5-1 and TRBJ2-1, with D possibly matching TRBD2 (6 bases). CDR1 SGHRS and CDR2 YFSETQ come from the germline V gene. Trimming took off 4 bases at V and 6 bases at J, with 17 bases between the two ends. The CDR3 contains 15 residues. The CDR3 DNA sequence: TGCGCCAGCAGCCGCTCGGGACGGGAGCTCAATGAGCAGTTCTTC. Protein sequence: CASSRSGRELNEQFF.

This chain links TRBV7-9 with TRBJ2-3, with a weak D call TRBD2 (6 bases). This CDR3 spans 15 amino acids. Between the trimmed V and J ends, which lost 5 bases and 4 bases, there was a span of 16 bases. From germline, CDR1 is SEHNR and CDR2 FQNEAQ (reference sequence). CDR3 loop: CASSAGREFADTQYF. In nucleotides, the CDR3 is TGTGCCAGCAGCGCTGGACGGGAGTTCGCAGATACGCAGTATTTT. Drawing the rest from reference TRBV7-9 and TRBJ2-3, the complete variable domain is DTGVSQNPRHKITKRGQNVTFRCDPISEHNRLYWYRQTLGQGPEFLTYFQNEAQLEKSRLLSDRFSAERPKGSFSTLEIQRTEQGDSAMYLCASSAGREFADTQYFGPGTRLTVL.

The count of this clone is one. The V and J genes are TRBV5-1 and TRBJ2-1; TRBD2 matches at 8 bases. CDR1 is SGHRS and CDR2 is YFSETQ in the germline V gene. V dropped 2 bases and J dropped 2; count of bases not matched to a gene: 3. CDR3 length equals 15 residues. The CDR3 here is CASSFVAGPYNEQFF. The CDR3, as DNA: TGCGCCAGCAGCTTCGTAGCGGGACCCTACAATGAGCAGTTCTTC.

The chain combines TRBV2 with TRBJ2-6; tentative D call: TRBD1 (5 bases). Trimming removed 3 bases from V and 4 bases from J, with 16 bases in between. This CDR3 has 17 amino acids. CDR1 is SNHLY, CDR2 FYNNEI, per germline. In DNA form, the CDR3 reads TGTGCCAGCAGTGAGCTAACCCAGGGCTGGGGGGCCAACGTCCTGACTTTC. Residues: CASSELTQGWGANVLTF. The variable domain in full, with the rest retrieved from reference TRBV2 and TRBJ2-6, is EPEVTQTPSHQVTQMGQEVILRCVPISNHLYFYWYRQILGQKVEFLVSFYNNEISEKSEIFDDQFSVERPDGSNFTLKIRSTKLEDSAMYFCASSELTQGWGANVLTFGAGSRLTVL.

In the case of this clone: Its ends do not fully match the called genes, so a read error is possible. The rearrangement joins TRBV20-1 to TRBJ1-1; D unclear. The length of the CDR3 is 11 residues. Germline CDR1 reads DFQATT; CDR2 reads SNEGSKA (reference sequence). The CDR3 DNA sequence: TGCAGTGCCAGAGCTTACACTGAAGCTTTCTTT. This encodes CSARAYTEAFF.

The table lists this clone with a few counts. The chain employs TRBV10-1 and TRBJ2-2; D possibly corresponds to TRBD2 (6 bases). Trimming took off 3 bases at V and 1 base at J, with 9 bases between the two ends. Germline CDR1 and CDR2: WNHNN and SYGVQD (reference sequence). This CDR3 has 15 amino acids. CDR3 in DNA: TGCGCCAGCAGTGAAGGAGGGAGGAACACCGGGGAGCTGTTTTTT. It encodes CASSEGGRNTGELFF.

The chain carries TRBV5-1 and TRBJ2-7, with 7 bases fitting TRBD2. CDR1 and CDR2 (germline): SGHRS, YFSETQ. V shed 4 bases, J shed 0 bases, and the junction held 10 bases outside the gene matches. This CDR3 is 16 amino acids long. The CDR3, as DNA: TGCGCCAGCAGCCCGGGGGGAAGGGTCCCCTCCTACGAGCAGTACTTC. This translates into CASSPGGRVPSYEQYF.